The 16 T cell receptor beta chains below were found in one sample sequenced in a study of cytomegalovirus exposure and HLA in healthy donors. The PCR used 60 Vbeta and 13 Jbeta primers. TCRdb's copy holds only in-frame clones and misses some; the assay was immunoSEQ multiplex PCR. The data contain some 87,000 clones, 62% of them seen just once; the ten biggest clones take up over 5%. The source material was PBMCs. The receptors shown here come from a woman aged 25 to 39 in good health and CMV-seropositive.

The V call is TRBV9, the J call TRBJ1-6; TRBD1 might be the D (6 bases). The CDR3 contains 14 residues. The V and J ends lost 0 bases and 12 bases respectively, with 13 bases between them. Germline V lookup: CDR1 SGDLS, CDR2 YYNGEE. The CDR3 coding sequence is TGTGCCAGCAGCGTAGGACAGGCCGAGGGACCCCTCCACTTT. Protein: CASSVGQAEGPLHF.

As for this clone: The junction shows a germline mismatch at one end, possibly a read error. J is TRBJ2-1 and V is TRBV6-5, with 12 bases that match TRBD2. This CDR3 is 15 amino acids long. Germline V CDR1 and CDR2: MNHEY, SVGAGI. The CDR3 loop reads CASSDSSGGANEQFF. The CDR3 DNA reads TGTGCCAGCAGTGACTCTAGCGGGGGGGCCAATGAGCAGTTCTTC.

In its sample, this clone was seen once. The V call is TRBV30, the J call TRBJ2-5; D is unclear. The end of the DNA fits TRBJ2-7 better, so the J call may be wrong. This CDR3 spans 11 amino acids. Germline CDR1 GTSNPN, CDR2 SVGIG (reference sequence). The chain's CDR3 is CAWNNRYEQYF. CDR3 in DNA: TGTGCCTGGAATAATCGATACGAGCAGTACTTC.

The rearrangement joins TRBV10-1 to TRBJ1-2; no definite D call. The germline V gene has CDR1 WNHNN and CDR2 SYGVQD (reference sequence). Trimming removed 3 bases from V and 2 bases from J, with 7 bases in between. This CDR3 has 13 amino acids. As DNA, the CDR3 is TGCGCCAGCAGTGACATGAGAAACTATGGCTACACCTTC. Translated, it gives CASSDMRNYGYTF.

This clone was detected once. V gene TRBV27 combines with J gene TRBJ2-3; TRBD1 is a possible D gene (5 bases). Trimming left V 2 bases short and J 4 bases short, with 22 bases between. The CDR3 is made up of 18 amino acids. Germline values: CDR1 MNHEY, CDR2 SMNVEV (reference sequence). CDR3 coding DNA: TGTGCCAGCAGTTTAACGACCGCTGACAGTCTTCGGTCAGATACGCAGTATTTT. This codes for CASSLTTADSLRSDTQYF.

A remark on this clone: Different DNA sequences within this sample yield the same CDR3. The chain couples TRBV6-4 to TRBJ2-1, with TRBD2 identical over 8 bases. The trim removed 0 bases at V and 3 bases at J, leaving 1 base unmatched. Looked up from germline, CDR1 is MRHNA and CDR2 is SNTAGT. This CDR3 is built from 15 residues. CDR3 nucleotides: TGTGCCAGCAGTGACTCCCGGGGGGGCTACAATGAGCAGTTCTTC. Translating gives CASSDSRGGYNEQFF.

In the case of this clone: The junction does not match germline at one end; this may be a read error. The CDR3 loop is CASSTTGTGLFF. CDR3 DNA sequence: TGTGCCAGCAGCACTACCGGGACAGGGCTGTTCTTC. The chain joins TRBV2 to TRBJ2-7; 9 positions agree with TRBD1. Germline lookup yields CDR1 SNHLY and CDR2 FYNNEI. This CDR3 is 12 amino acids long. Full variable domain (remainder filled in from reference TRBV2 and TRBJ2-7): EPEVTQTPSHQVTQMGQEVILRCVPISNHLYFYWYRQILGQKVEFLVSFYNNEISEKSEIFDDQFSVERPDGSNFTLKIRSTKLEDSAMYFCASSTTGTGLFFGPGTRLTVT.

V usage is TRBV4-1 and J usage is TRBJ1-2; D is unclear. Per the germline V gene, CDR1 is MGHRA and CDR2 is YSYEKL. Trimming left V 0 bases short and J 6 bases short, with 11 bases between. The CDR3 extends over 14 amino acids. The CDR3 loop reads CASSQDLGSHGYTF. CDR3 nucleotide sequence: TGCGCCAGCAGCCAAGATTTAGGGAGTCATGGCTACACCTTC.

The chain is built from TRBV28 and TRBJ2-5, with 10 nucleotides matching TRBD2. Unmatched junction bases numbered 3, after V lost 7 bases and J lost 7 bases. The CDR3 loop spans 12 amino acids. The germline gives CDR1 MDHEN, CDR2 SYDVKM. CDR3 amino acids: CASKSSGGTQYF. The CDR3 coding sequence is TGTGCCAGCAAGTCTAGCGGGGGGACCCAGTACTTC.

The chain carries TRBV30 and TRBJ1-3; D possibly corresponds to TRBD1 (5 bases). Germline CDR1 GTSNPN, CDR2 SVGIG (reference sequence). The CDR3 has 15 residues. The germline V and J ends were trimmed by 4 bases and 2 bases, with 15 bases remaining between them. The chain's CDR3 is CAWTRTGVTGNTIYF. Here the CDR3 DNA reads TGTGCCTGGACGAGGACGGGGGTTACTGGAAACACCATATATTTT. The variable domain in full, with the rest retrieved from reference TRBV30 and TRBJ1-3, is SQTIHQWPATLVQPVGSPLSLECTVEGTSNPNLYWYRQAAGRGLQLLFYSVGIGQISSEVPQNLSASRPQDRQFILSSKKLLLSDSGFYLCAWTRTGVTGNTIYFGEGSWLTVV.

CDR3 DNA sequence: TGTGCCAGCAGCCCGCGGGGACTAGCGGGGGGGTACGAGCAGTACTTC. The encoded protein is CASSPRGLAGGYEQYF. This chain joins TRBV5-6 and TRBJ2-7, with 16 bases aligning to TRBD2. The V gene's germline CDR1 is SGHDT and CDR2 YYEEEE. The CDR3 covers 16 residues. V was pared by 4 bases and J by 4 bases, with 5 bases of the junction left unmatched.

This chain joins TRBV5-1 and TRBJ2-1; TRBD2 matches 13 bases. Trimming cost V 3 bases and J 7 bases; bases outside gene matches: 4. CDR3 length: 15 amino acids. CDR1 and CDR2 from the germline V gene are SGHRS and YFSETQ. As DNA, the CDR3 is TGCGCCAGCAGCTCCACTAGCGGGGGGGGAAATGAGCAGTTCTTC. Its protein product is CASSSTSGGGNEQFF. The entire variable domain, with the rest obtained from reference TRBV5-1 and TRBJ2-1, is as follows: KAGVTQTPRYLIKTRGQQVTLSCSPISGHRSVSWYQQTPGQGLQFLFEYFSETQRNKGNFPGRFSGRQFSNSRSEMNVSTLELGDSALYLCASSSTSGGGNEQFFGPGTRLTVL.

The CDR3 nucleotides read TGTGCCTGGAGTGGCCCGAGTTACGAGCAGTACTTC. Amino acid sequence: CAWSGPSYEQYF. The chain is built from TRBV30 and TRBJ2-7; no clear D. V was pared by 1 base and J by 4 bases, with 8 bases between. The CDR3 spans 12 residues. CDR1 and CDR2 (germline): GTSNPN, SVGIG (reference sequence).

V and J are TRBV9 and TRBJ1-2, with 7 nucleotides matching TRBD1. With 3 bases clipped from V and 3 bases from J, the junction kept 8 bases outside the gene matches. This CDR3 is built from 15 residues. Germline CDR1 is SGDLS and CDR2 is YYNGEE. The CDR3 reads CASSEGAKQDYGYTF. The CDR3 region has the DNA TGTGCCAGCAGCGAGGGGGCAAAACAAGACTATGGCTACACCTTC. Combining the CDR3 with reference TRBV9 and TRBJ1-2 gives the whole variable domain DSGVTQTPKHLITATGQRVTLRCSPRSGDLSVYWYQQSLDQGLQFLIQYYNGEERAKGNILERFSAQQFPDLHSELNLSSLELGDSALYFCASSEGAKQDYGYTFGSGTRLTVV.

V and J are TRBV27 and TRBJ2-6, with TRBD1 identical over 7 bases. The CDR3 has 18 amino acids. The J segment lost 0 bases and the V segment lost 1 base, leaving 6 bases of the junction unmatched. Germline CDR1 is MNHEY and CDR2 is SMNVEV (reference sequence). This CDR3 reads CASSLFGRGFSGANVLTF. In DNA form, the CDR3 reads TGTGCCAGCAGTTTATTCGGCAGGGGGTTCTCTGGGGCCAACGTCCTGACTTTC.

The rearrangement uses TRBV29-1 and TRBJ2-2; the D gene is possibly TRBD2 (7 bases). The CDR3 consists of 15 residues. The germline gives CDR1 SQVTM, CDR2 ANQGSEA. Trimming left V 4 bases short and J 0 bases short, with 12 bases between. Here the CDR3 reads CSVGGGLANTGELFF. The CDR3 coding sequence is TGCAGCGTTGGGGGGGGGCTAGCGAACACCGGGGAGCTGTTTTTT.